This paragraph covers one T cell receptor (beta chain) sequence. This receptor's antigen is unknown. The sample holds no much larger clone one base away, and base qualities are not on file. The sample contains more than one DNA sequence encoding this CDR3. These data originate in a study of shared clonotypes between healthy human individuals (dated by TCRdb to about 2020). A note on the overall study: Two women and a few men aged 18 to 49 years were included in the cohort. For each donor, three plates each were used for CD4 naive and CD4 memory, two plates were used for CD8 naive, and one plate was used for CD8 memory. Blood TCR repertoires of about five healthy adults were deeply sequenced to estimate repertoire size and the extent of clonotype sharing between individuals. To increase sequencing depth and limit assay-specific biases, TCR repertoire library preparation and sequencing were carried out by different laboratories using diverse techniques. Per donor, leukapheresis produced somewhere between about 0.8 and 9 billion PBMCs.

CDR1 and CDR2, looked up from the germline V gene, are SGDLS and YYNGEE. Including cysteine and phenylalanine, the CDR3 has 15 amino acids. Only the CDR3 DNA stays, 45 bases, in frame from base 1. Between the V and J ends, shortened by 0 bases and 4 bases respectively, the junction contains 11 bases. TCR CDR3 regions were amplified from genomic DNA by multiplex PCR using the deep immunoSEQ assay. Genomic DNA extracted from each cell subset was distributed evenly over all wells of several immunoSEQ 96-well plates, and each plate served as one replicate. Each replicate PCR for sorted subsets received roughly 200 ng genomic DNA, equal to roughly 29,000 T cell genomes. Purified libraries were measured with a Qubit 3.0 fluorometer, size-checked on a Bioanalyzer 2100, and measured again with the KAPA Library Quantification kit. Every immunoSEQ 96-well plate was sequenced on a dedicated single-read 150-cycle Illumina NextSeq 550 flow cell. As for the original processing: Because only junctional sequences without quality scores were contained in the immunoSEQ output, filtering matching that applied to full-length reads could not be performed. To assign V/J genes and CDR3, sequences were annotated using PyIR, a Python wrapper for IgBLAST v1.9, with IMGT germline references. Reads were removed for weak V/J assignments (E-value above 1e-6), missing CDR3, stop codons, out-of-frame junctions, or ambiguous translated residues. V3J clonotypes were defined by identical inferred V gene, J gene, and CDR3 amino acid sequence. Percentage overlap between repertoires was computed as shared unique clonotypes divided by the size of the smaller repertoire. RTK rarefaction, the Chao1 estimator, and Recon v2.1 estimates of unobserved clonotypes were used to assess repertoire richness. Generation probabilities were computed with OLGA for all TCRbeta clonotypes obtained by the gDNA method from several donors. TCRdb holds this immuneACCESS table with in-frame rearrangements only. Some clones are missing; in checked studies, unresolved V genes explain under half, and the rest has no known cause. V and J calls plus clone size are reproduced from that table; the DNA served to infer D and trimming. The sample records about 1,800,000 clones, over 85% of which are singletons. Together, the top ten hold more than 0.9% of the sample.

On the study overall, not on this receptor specifically: Higher generation probabilities were observed for clonotypes shared by all four sorted-subset donors than for non-shared clonotypes. The small number of donors limited the genetic and exposure-history diversity represented. Approximately 5% of naive CD4, roughly 3.5% of naive CD8, 2.3% of memory CD4, and about 0.4% of memory CD8 clonotypes were shared across several donors. Larger estimated clonotype richness was generally found for naive subsets than for memory subsets. Rarefaction of sorted-subset datasets indicated incomplete sequencing despite the large sequencing depth. Pairwise subsampling indicated that sequencing depth was expected to affect the degree of clonotype sharing among donors. Sampling was limited to blood, and TCR repertoires in tissue likely differ from TCR repertoires in blood.

CD8 naive samples were CD45RO-negative cells positively selected for CCR7, giving a CD45RA+CCR7+ population that excluded TemRA cells. The donors were healthy, HIV-negative adults with no recently reported acute infections or vaccinations. Every donor was a Caucasian adult residing in Nashville, Tennessee, USA. After blood collection by leukapheresis, PBMCs were isolated using Ficoll-Histopaque density gradient centrifugation and then cryopreserved in the vapor phase of liquid nitrogen. Purity and quantity of every magnetically sorted T cell population were checked by analytical flow cytometry. Genomic DNA was isolated from each sorted fraction and quantified by UV absorbance on a Nanodrop 2000c.

The chain joins TRBV9 to TRBJ2-1, and possibly TRBD2, on 6 matching bases. The sequenced sample was naive CD8+ T cells sorted from blood. The cell subset or site label on this specimen signifies: CD45RA+CCR7+. This clonotype was sampled from a man younger than 30 in good health. The DNA reads TGTGCCAGCAGCGTAGGGGGCGGGGAATACAATGAGCAGTTCTTC. Its amino acids are CASSVGGGEYNEQFF.